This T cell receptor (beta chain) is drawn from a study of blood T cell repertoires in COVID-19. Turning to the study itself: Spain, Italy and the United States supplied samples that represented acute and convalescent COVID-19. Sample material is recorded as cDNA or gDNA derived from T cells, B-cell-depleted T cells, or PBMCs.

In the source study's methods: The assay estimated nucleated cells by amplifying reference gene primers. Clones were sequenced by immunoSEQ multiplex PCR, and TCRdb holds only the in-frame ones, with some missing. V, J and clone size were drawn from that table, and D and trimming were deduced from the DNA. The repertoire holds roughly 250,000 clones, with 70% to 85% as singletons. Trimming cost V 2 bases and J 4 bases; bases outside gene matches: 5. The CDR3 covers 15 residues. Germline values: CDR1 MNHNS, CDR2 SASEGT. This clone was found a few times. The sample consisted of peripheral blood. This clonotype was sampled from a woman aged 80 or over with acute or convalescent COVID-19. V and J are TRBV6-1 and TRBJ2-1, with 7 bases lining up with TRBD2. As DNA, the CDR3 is TGTGCCAGCAGTGAACAAGCGGGGATATACAATGAGCAGTTCTTC. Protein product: CASSEQAGIYNEQFF.